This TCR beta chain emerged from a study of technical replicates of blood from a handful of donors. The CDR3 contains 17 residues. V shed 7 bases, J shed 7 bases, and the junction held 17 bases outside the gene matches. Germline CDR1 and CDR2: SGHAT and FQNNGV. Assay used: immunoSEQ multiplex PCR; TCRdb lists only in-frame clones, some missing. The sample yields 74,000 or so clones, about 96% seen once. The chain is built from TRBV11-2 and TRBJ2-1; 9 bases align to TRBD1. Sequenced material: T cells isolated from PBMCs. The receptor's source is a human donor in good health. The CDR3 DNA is TGTGCCAGCAAATTGACAGGGGGGCGTAGGGGTGGGAATGAGCAGTTCTTC. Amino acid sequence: CASKLTGGRRGGNEQFF. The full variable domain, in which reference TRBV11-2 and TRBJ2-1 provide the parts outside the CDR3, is EAGVAQSPRYKIIEKRQSVAFWCNPISGHATLYWYQQILGQGPKLLIQFQNNGVVDDSQLPKDRFSAERLKGVDSTLKIQPAKLEDSAVYLCASKLTGGRRGGNEQFFGPGTRLTVL.